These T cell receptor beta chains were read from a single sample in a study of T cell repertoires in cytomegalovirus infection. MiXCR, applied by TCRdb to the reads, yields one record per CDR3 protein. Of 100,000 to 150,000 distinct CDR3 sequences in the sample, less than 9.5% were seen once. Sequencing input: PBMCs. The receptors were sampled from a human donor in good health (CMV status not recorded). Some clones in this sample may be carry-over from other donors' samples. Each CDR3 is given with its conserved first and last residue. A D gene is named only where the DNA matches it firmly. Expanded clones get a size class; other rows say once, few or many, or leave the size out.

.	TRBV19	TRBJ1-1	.	TGTGCCAGTAGTATACAGTGGGGAAACACTGAAGCTTTCTTT	CASSIQWGNTEAFF
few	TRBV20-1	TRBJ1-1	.	TGCAGTGCTTCCTTCGGAGACGCTAACACTGAAGCTTTCTTT	CSASFGDANTEAFF
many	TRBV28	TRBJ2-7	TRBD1	TGTGCCAGCAGTTTATCTGGACAGGGTTACGAGCAGTACTTC	CASSLSGQGYEQYF
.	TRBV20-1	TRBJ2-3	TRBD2	TGCAGTGCTAGGGACACTAGCGTTAGCACAGATACGCAGTATTTT	CSARDTSVSTDTQYF
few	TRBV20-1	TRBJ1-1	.	TGCAGTGCTAGCAGCGGGGATGTAGGGCAAGCAATGAACACTGAAGCTTTCTTT	CSASSGDVGQAMNTEAFF
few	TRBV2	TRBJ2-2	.	TGTGCCAGCGGGGGGGCTAGCATCGGGGAGCTGTTTTTT	CASGGASIGELFF
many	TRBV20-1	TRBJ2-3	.	TGCAGTGCTTCTCGGGGGACAGATACGCAGTATTTT	CSASRGTDTQYF
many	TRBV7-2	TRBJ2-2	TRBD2	TGTGCCAGCAGCTTTACAGCGGGGGACCCAGGGCAGTTTTTT	CASSFTAGDPGQFF
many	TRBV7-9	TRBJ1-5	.	TGTGCCAGCAGCCCATCCAACTGGGGGCCCCAGCATTTT	CASSPSNWGPQHF
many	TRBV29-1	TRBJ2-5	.	TGCAGCGTTGAAGAATCAGGGGGAGGGACCCAGTACTTC	CSVEESGGGTQYF
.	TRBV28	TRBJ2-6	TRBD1	TGTGCCAGCAGCTCACCTACAGGGGCTGGAGCTGGGGCCAACGTCCTGACTTTC	CASSSPTGAGAGANVLTF
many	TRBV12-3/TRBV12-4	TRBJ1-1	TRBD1	TGTGCCAGCAGTCGGACAGGGAACACTGAAGCTTTCTTT	CASSRTGNTEAFF
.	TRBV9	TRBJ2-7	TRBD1	TGTGCCAGCAGCGTAGGGACAGGGTCAAACTACGAGCAGTACTTC	CASSVGTGSNYEQYF
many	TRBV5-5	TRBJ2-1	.	TGTGCCAGCAGCTTGGACGAGGGCCCCCACTACAATGAGCAGTTCTTC	CASSLDEGPHYNEQFF
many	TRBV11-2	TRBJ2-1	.	TGTGCCAGCAGCCCCGGACAGATTTTTAACAATGAGCAGTTCTTC	CASSPGQIFNNEQFF
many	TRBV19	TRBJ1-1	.	TGTGCCAGTAGTATGGGGACCCGAGGGGACACTGAAGCTTTCTTT	CASSMGTRGDTEAFF
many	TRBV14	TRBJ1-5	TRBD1	TGTGCCAGCAGCCAAGTATGGAGACAGGGTAGTAGTCAGCCCCAGCATTTT	CASSQVWRQGSSQPQHF
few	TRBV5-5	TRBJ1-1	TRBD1	TGTGCCAGCAGCTTGGATGGGACAGGGGGTATCCGAGCTTTCTTT	CASSLDGTGGIRAFF
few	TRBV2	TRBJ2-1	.	TGTGCCAGCAGTCCTACCAGTGGCGGATACAATGAGCAGTTCTTC	CASSPTSGGYNEQFF
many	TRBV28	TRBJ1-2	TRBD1	TGTGCCAGCAGTGACCCCCCGACAGGGGTTGTCGGCTACACCTTC	CASSDPPTGVVGYTF
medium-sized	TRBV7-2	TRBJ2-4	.	TGTGCCAGCAGCTCCCCGGTGGGCAGCGAACTAGCCAAAAACATTCAGTACTTC	CASSSPVGSELAKNIQYF
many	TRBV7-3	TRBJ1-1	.	TGTGCCAGCAGTCCTGGGCAGGGGCGGGACACTGAAGCTTTCTTT	CASSPGQGRDTEAFF
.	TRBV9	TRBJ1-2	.	TGTGCCAGCAGCGCAGGAGTGGGGAGGCATGATGGCTACACCTTC	CASSAGVGRHDGYTF
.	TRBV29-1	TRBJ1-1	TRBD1	TGCAGCGGGGGGCTTGGGACAGCGAACACTGAAGCTTTCTTT	CSGGLGTANTEAFF
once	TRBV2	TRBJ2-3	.	TGTGCCAGCAGCCCCCGGTCGGTCAGCACAGATACGCAGTATTTT	CASSPRSVSTDTQYF
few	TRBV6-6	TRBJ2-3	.	TGTGCCAGCAGTTACGGCATTCGCACAGATACGCAGTATTTT	CASSYGIRTDTQYF
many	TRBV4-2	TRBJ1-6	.	TGTGCCAGCAGCCAAGATCACGGCTCACCCCTCCACTTT	CASSQDHGSPLHF
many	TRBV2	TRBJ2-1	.	TGTGCCAGCAGTGAAGACTGGAGCTCCTACAATGAGCAGTTCTTC	CASSEDWSSYNEQFF
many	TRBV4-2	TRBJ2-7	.	TGTGCCAGCAGCACTCCCCCCTACGAGCAGTACTTC	CASSTPPYEQYF